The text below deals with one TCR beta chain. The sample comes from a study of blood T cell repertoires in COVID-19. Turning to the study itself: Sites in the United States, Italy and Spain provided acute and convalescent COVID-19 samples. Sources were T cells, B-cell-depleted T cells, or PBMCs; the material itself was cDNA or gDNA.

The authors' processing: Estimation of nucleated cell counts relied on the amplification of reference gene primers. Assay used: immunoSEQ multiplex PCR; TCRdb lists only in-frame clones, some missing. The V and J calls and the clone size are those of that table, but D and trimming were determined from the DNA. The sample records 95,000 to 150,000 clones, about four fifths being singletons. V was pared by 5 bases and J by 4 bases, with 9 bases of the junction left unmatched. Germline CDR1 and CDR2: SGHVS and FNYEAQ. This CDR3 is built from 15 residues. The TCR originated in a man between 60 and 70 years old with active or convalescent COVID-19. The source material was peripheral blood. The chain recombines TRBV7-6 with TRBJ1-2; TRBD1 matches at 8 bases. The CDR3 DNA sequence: TGTGCCAGCAGCCGGCGACAGGGGCCCTCCTATGGCTACACCTTC. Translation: CASSRRQGPSYGYTF.